This T cell receptor beta chain was sequenced in a study of T cells after yellow fever vaccination. For the study at large: Fractions of low cell number were prepared using SMART-Seq v4 Ultra Low Input. General study findings and limits: Most clones from primary vaccination resurfaced after the booster (nearly 97% CD4, 88% CD8).

TCRdb reprocessed the 5' RACE reads with MiXCR, giving one entry per CDR3 protein. Here the sample spans 150,000 to 200,000 distinct CDR3 sequences, about 6% being singletons. This clonotype was counted ten times or more. The antigen remains unidentified. This TCR derives from a man aged 18 to 35 who received the YFV17D yellow fever vaccine. The source was CD4+ T cells sorted from PBMCs, collected on the day of the first yellow fever vaccination.

The CDR3 spells CATSGRGPYNEQFF. CDR3 nucleotide sequence: TGTGCCACCAGTGGCAGGGGGCCCTACAATGAGCAGTTCTTC. The chain couples TRBV24-1 to TRBJ2-1; TRBD1 agrees at 8 bases. CDR3 size: 14 residues. The germline V gene encodes CDR1 KGHDR and CDR2 SFDVKD. J gave up 2 bases and V 5 bases, and 1 base lay outside the gene matches.